A single sample gave rise to the 25 T cell receptor beta chains below, sequenced in a study of shared clonotypes between healthy human individuals. Method: immunoSEQ multiplex PCR; TCRdb's copy keeps in-frame clones and lacks some. The profile shows around 1.9 million clones, 93% of them singletons. As defined, naive CD8 cells were CD45RO-negative and positively selected for CCR7, with terminally differentiated effector memory CD45RA+ cells excluded. Sequencing was carried out using naive CD8+ T cells from PBMCs. These receptors were collected from a man in his late teens or twenties in good health. Some clones in this sample may be carry-over from other donors' samples.

The rearrangement uses TRBV13 and TRBJ2-1, with 7 positions matching TRBD2. This CDR3 has 17 residues. The V gene's germline CDR1 is PRHDT and CDR2 FYEKMQ (reference sequence). J gave up 5 bases and V 5 bases, and 15 bases lay outside the gene matches. The CDR3: CASSATLARRADNEQFF. The CDR3 nucleotides read TGTGCCAGCAGCGCCACACTAGCGCGACGAGCGGACAATGAGCAGTTCTTC.

This clone was seen a handful of times. This chain links TRBV7-9 with TRBJ1-1, with D perhaps matching TRBD1 (6 bases). The length of the CDR3 is 16 residues. The germline V gene has CDR1 SEHNR and CDR2 FQNEAQ (reference sequence). Trimming cost V 3 bases and J 0 bases, with 14 bases left between them. In DNA, the CDR3 is TGTGCCAGCAGCTTCGGACAGATACACATGAACACTGAAGCTTTCTTT. The encoded protein is CASSFGQIHMNTEAFF.

The V and J genes are TRBV7-8 and TRBJ1-1; D unresolved. Trimming shortened V by 3 bases and J by 5 bases, and 7 bases separated the two germline ends. The CDR3 consists of 12 residues. Germline V lookup: CDR1 SGHVS, CDR2 FQNEAQ. The CDR3 nucleotides are TGTGCCAGCAGCTTTTCCGGGACTGAAGCTTTCTTT. Translation: CASSFSGTEAFF.

The V call is TRBV27, the J call TRBJ1-2; TRBD1 might be the D (6 bases). Germline loops: CDR1 MNHEY, CDR2 SMNVEV (reference sequence). The CDR3 loop spans 13 amino acids. Deletions cut 7 bases from V and 10 bases from J, with 19 bases between. The CDR3 reads CASTYPQGSDYTF. The DNA for the CDR3 is TGTGCCAGCACCTACCCCCAGGGGTCCGACTACACCTTC.

The chain recombines TRBV19 with TRBJ2-7; 9 bases map to TRBD2. Germline CDR1 is LNHDA and CDR2 is SQIVND (reference sequence). J was trimmed by 7 bases and V by 5 bases; bases with no gene match: 6. The CDR3 covers 13 residues. CDR3 in amino acids: CASSGSGSGEQYF. DNA of the CDR3: TGTGCCAGTAGTGGTAGCGGGAGTGGAGAGCAGTACTTC. Variable domain in full (rest from reference TRBV19 and TRBJ2-7): DGGITQSPKYLFRKEGQNVTLSCEQNLNHDAMYWYRQDPGQGLRLIYYSQIVNDFQKGDIAEGYSVSREKKESFPLTVTSAQKNPTAFYLCASSGSGSGEQYFGPGTRLTVT.

The sample holds one count of this clone. The chain recombines TRBV28 with TRBJ1-5, with D unresolved. The CDR3 is 17 amino acids. Germline V gene lookup returns CDR1 MDHEN and CDR2 SYDVKM. The V gene lost 8 bases and the J gene lost 0 bases, with 20 bases spanning the gap. The CDR3: CASGSRVAVYSNQPQHF. The CDR3 DNA reads as TGTGCCAGCGGGAGCCGGGTTGCCGTTTATAGCAATCAGCCCCAGCATTTT. Variable domain in full (rest from reference TRBV28 and TRBJ1-5): DVKVTQSSRYLVKRTGEKVFLECVQDMDHENMFWYRQDPGLGLRLIYFSYDVKMKEKGDIPEGYSVSREKKERFSLILESASTNQTSMYLCASGSRVAVYSNQPQHFGDGTRLSIL.

The table lists this clone with a count of one. The chain combines TRBV29-1 with TRBJ2-7; 8 bases are shared with TRBD1. Germline V gene data show CDR1 as SQVTM and CDR2 as ANQGSEA. Trimming took 7 bases from V and 1 from J; bases not matched to a gene: 3. The CDR3 extends over 12 amino acids. The CDR3 loop reads CSGRGPSYEQYF. The CDR3, as DNA: TGCAGCGGCAGGGGGCCTTCCTACGAGCAGTACTTC.

This rearrangement joins TRBV19 to TRBJ1-1; no definite D call. The CDR3 is 15 residues long. The V and J ends lost 3 bases and 0 bases respectively, with 11 bases between them. Germline V gene lookup returns CDR1 LNHDA and CDR2 SQIVND (reference sequence). CDR3 in amino acids: CASSMNGLMNTEAFF. The CDR3 DNA reads TGTGCCAGTAGTATGAACGGGCTGATGAACACTGAAGCTTTCTTT.

The chain joins TRBV28 to TRBJ1-5; D may be TRBD1 (6 bases). This CDR3 contains 19 residues. Trimming left V 3 bases short and J 0 bases short, with 21 bases between. Germline V lookup: CDR1 MDHEN, CDR2 SYDVKM. The CDR3, as DNA: TGTGCCAGCAGTTTTTTTGTGGGTCAGGGGTACTCTAGCAATCAGCCCCAGCATTTT. Its protein product is CASSFFVGQGYSSNQPQHF.

The rearrangement joins TRBV29-1 to TRBJ2-1; D possibly corresponds to TRBD2 (5 bases). The CDR3 covers 15 residues. Trimming cost V 6 bases and J 3 bases, with 18 bases left between them. Germline loops: CDR1 SQVTM, CDR2 ANQGSEA. In DNA, the CDR3 is TGCAGCGTCACCCATGGCGGGTTACTCTACAATGAGCAGTTCTTC. This sequence encodes CSVTHGGLLYNEQFF.

This chain connects TRBV28 to TRBJ2-7, with a possible D match to TRBD1 (6 bases). The CDR3 sequence is 14 residues long. Germline V gene lookup returns CDR1 MDHEN and CDR2 SYDVKM. V lost 5 bases and J 2 bases, leaving 13 bases between the germline ends. The CDR3 DNA reads TGTGCCAGCAGTGCGGACAGAGCTCCCTACGAGCAGTACTTC. Its protein product is CASSADRAPYEQYF.

The rearrangement joins TRBV4-3 to TRBJ2-2; D remains unclear. The V gene's germline CDR1 is LGHNA and CDR2 YSLEER. V dropped 3 bases and J dropped 6 bases, with 5 bases sitting between them. CDR3 size: 12 residues. The CDR3, as DNA: TGCGCCAGCAGCCACCGGGCCGGGGAGCTGTTTTTT. Its protein product is CASSHRAGELFF.

The chain couples TRBV27 to TRBJ2-7, with TRBD1 matching over 12 bases. The germline V gene encodes CDR1 MNHEY and CDR2 SMNVEV (reference sequence). This CDR3 has 17 residues. V shed 7 bases and J 5 bases; nucleotides not matched to a gene: 15. In DNA, the CDR3 is TGTGCCAGCACCACAAGGGCGGGGACAGGGGGCATCCACGAGCAGTACTTC. Protein product: CASTTRAGTGGIHEQYF.

V gene TRBV18 combines with J gene TRBJ2-7; TRBD1 aligns across 8 bases. After removal of 0 bases from V and 7 bases from J, the junction contained 5 bases not matched to a gene. This CDR3 spans 14 amino acids. Germline CDR1 KGHSH, CDR2 LQKENI. The CDR3 spells CASSPPDRAGEQYF. For the CDR3, the DNA is TGTGCCAGCTCACCACCGGACAGGGCGGGGGAGCAGTACTTC.

The genes are TRBV15 and TRBJ2-3, with D unresolved. The CDR3 contains 15 residues. Between the trimmed V and J ends, which lost 2 bases and 1 base, there was a span of 10 bases. The germline V gene has CDR1 LNHNV and CDR2 YYDKDF (reference sequence). The DNA for the CDR3 is TGTGCCACCAGCAGAACGAAAGGGCGCACAGATACGCAGTATTTT. Its protein is CATSRTKGRTDTQYF.

The J gene is TRBJ2-7, the V gene TRBV5-4, with 9 bases identical to TRBD1. The CDR3 has 14 residues. From germline, CDR1 is SGHNT and CDR2 YYREEE (reference sequence). J was trimmed by 2 bases and V by 3 bases; bases with no gene match: 3. CDR3 DNA sequence: TGTGCCAGCAGCTGGGGGACAGGGCCCTACGAGCAGTACTTC. Translating gives CASSWGTGPYEQYF.

Of note for this clone: Other DNA sequences in the sample encode the same CDR3. This sequence joins TRBV4-1 and TRBJ2-1; D uncertain. The V gene lost 1 base and the J gene lost 0 bases, with 4 bases spanning the gap. The CDR3 is 14 residues long. Per germline, CDR1 MGHRA and CDR2 YSYEKL. The CDR3 sequence: CASSQGSSYNEQFF. The CDR3, as DNA: TGCGCCAGCAGCCAAGGTTCCTCCTACAATGAGCAGTTCTTC.

To note about this clone: One end of the junction is discordant with germline, which a read error may explain. Within the sample, other DNA sequences also encode this same CDR3. The V call is TRBV7-3, the J call TRBJ2-7; D possibly corresponds to TRBD1 (6 bases). CDR3 length: 13 residues. Per the germline V gene, CDR1 is SGHTA and CDR2 is FQGTGA. The CDR3 protein is CASSLTGTGEQYF. The CDR3, as DNA: TGTGCCAGCAGCCTAACAGGGACGGGGGAGCAGTACTTC.

The genes are TRBV28 and TRBJ1-5, with a weak D call TRBD1 (5 bases). V was cut by 6 bases and J by 0 bases, with 15 bases left in between. CDR3 length: 16 residues. Germline V lookup: CDR1 MDHEN, CDR2 SYDVKM. CDR3 sequence (DNA): TGTGCCAGCAGGCTAGTAGGGACCTATAGCAATCAGCCCCAGCATTTT. Its translation: CASRLVGTYSNQPQHF. Variable domain in full (rest from reference TRBV28 and TRBJ1-5): DVKVTQSSRYLVKRTGEKVFLECVQDMDHENMFWYRQDPGLGLRLIYFSYDVKMKEKGDIPEGYSVSREKKERFSLILESASTNQTSMYLCASRLVGTYSNQPQHFGDGTRLSIL.

The rearrangement joins TRBV18 to TRBJ1-1; 9 nucleotides line up with TRBD1. Germline V lookup: CDR1 KGHSH, CDR2 LQKENI. Trimming cost V 4 bases and J 4 bases; bases outside gene matches: 4. The CDR3 sequence is 14 residues long. CDR3 residues: CASSLNRGPTEAFF. The DNA of the CDR3 is TGTGCCAGCTCACTTAACAGGGGGCCCACTGAAGCTTTCTTT. The complete variable domain, with remaining parts taken from reference TRBV18 and TRBJ1-1, reads NAGVMQNPRHLVRRRGQEARLRCSPMKGHSHVYWYRQLPEEGLKFMVYLQKENIIDESGMPKERFSAEFPKEGPSILRIQQVVRGDSAAYFCASSLNRGPTEAFFGQGTRLTVV.

The chain links TRBV27 to TRBJ1-1; D gene unclear. The CDR3 consists of 13 residues. CDR1 and CDR2 (germline): MNHEY, SMNVEV (reference sequence). Trimming cost V 3 bases and J 3 bases, with 8 bases left between them. Here the CDR3 DNA reads TGTGCCAGCAGTTTCCAGGAGTACACTGAAGCTTTCTTT. It encodes CASSFQEYTEAFF.

For the CDR3, the DNA is TGTGCCAGCAGTTACGGGCGGGGCCCCCCCACTGAAGCTTTCTTT. Protein: CASSYGRGPPTEAFF. This chain connects TRBV6-6 to TRBJ1-1; weak D call: TRBD1 (5 bases). CDR3 length equals 15 residues. CDR1 and CDR2 from the germline V gene are MNHNY and SVGAGI (reference sequence). V lost 2 bases and J 4 bases, leaving 14 bases between the germline ends.

V usage is TRBV15 and J usage is TRBJ2-2; D unresolved. Trimming took 2 bases from V and 2 from J, leaving 12 bases between them. Per germline, CDR1 LNHNV and CDR2 YYDKDF (reference sequence). The CDR3 extends over 16 amino acids. CDR3 in DNA: TGTGCCACCAGCAGACCCCAGTTAGGTAACACCGGGGAGCTGTTTTTT. It codes for CATSRPQLGNTGELFF. Variable domain in full (rest from reference TRBV15 and TRBJ2-2): DAMVIQNPRYQVTQFGKPVTLSCSQTLNHNVMYWYQQKSSQAPKLLFHYYDKDFNNEADTPDNFQSRRPNTSFCFLDIRSPGLGDTAMYLCATSRPQLGNTGELFFGEGSRLTVL.

The chain is built from TRBV2 and TRBJ2-7; D is possibly TRBD2 (5 bases). Trimming pared 8 bases from V and 2 bases from J, leaving 13 bases between. Germline CDR1 is SNHLY and CDR2 is FYNNEI. The CDR3 spans 13 residues. The CDR3 DNA is TGTGCCAGCGGATATGGAGCGGCCTACGAGCAGTACTTC. Translating gives CASGYGAAYEQYF.

V gene TRBV9 combines with J gene TRBJ2-3, with D tentatively TRBD2 (5 bases). Looked up from germline, CDR1 is SGDLS and CDR2 is YYNGEE. V gave up 3 bases and J gave up 1 base, with 15 bases separating them. This CDR3 has 16 amino acids. CDR3 residues: CASSGAGGFRTDTQYF. In nucleotides, the CDR3 is TGTGCCAGCAGCGGGGCCGGCGGGTTCCGCACAGATACGCAGTATTTT.